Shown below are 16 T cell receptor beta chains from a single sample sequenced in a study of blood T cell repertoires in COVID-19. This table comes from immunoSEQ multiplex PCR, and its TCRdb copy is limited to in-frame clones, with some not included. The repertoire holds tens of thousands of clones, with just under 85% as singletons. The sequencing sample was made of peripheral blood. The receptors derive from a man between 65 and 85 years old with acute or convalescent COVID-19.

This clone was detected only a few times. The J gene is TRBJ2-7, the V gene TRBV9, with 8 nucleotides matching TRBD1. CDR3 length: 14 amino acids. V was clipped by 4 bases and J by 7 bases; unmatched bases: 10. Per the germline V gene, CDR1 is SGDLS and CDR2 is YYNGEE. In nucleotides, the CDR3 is TGTGCCAGCAGCCCTATCAGGGGGCCGGGGGAGCAGTACTTC. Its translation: CASSPIRGPGEQYF.

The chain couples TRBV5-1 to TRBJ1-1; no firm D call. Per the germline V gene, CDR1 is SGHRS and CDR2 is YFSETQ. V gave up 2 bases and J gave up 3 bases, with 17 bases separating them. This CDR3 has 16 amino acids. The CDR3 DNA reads TGCGCCAGCAGCTTCGAGGATTTGAGGGTGGACACTGAAGCTTTCTTT. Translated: CASSFEDLRVDTEAFF.

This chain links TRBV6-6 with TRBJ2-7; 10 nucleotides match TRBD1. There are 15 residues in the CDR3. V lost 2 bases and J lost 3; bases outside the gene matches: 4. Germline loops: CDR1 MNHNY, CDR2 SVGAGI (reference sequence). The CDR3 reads CASSYGGQGSYEQYF. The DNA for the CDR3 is TGTGCCAGCAGTTACGGGGGACAGGGGAGCTACGAGCAGTACTTC.

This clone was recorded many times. The DNA for the CDR3 is TGTGCCTGGAGAAGGGGGCTAGATGGCGGGGAGCTGTTTTTT. It translates to CAWRRGLDGGELFF. The gene calls are TRBV30 and TRBJ2-2; TRBD1 matches at 7 bases. V lost 3 bases and J lost 7; bases outside the gene matches: 8. The CDR3 is 14 residues long. Germline V gives CDR1 GTSNPN, CDR2 SVGIG (reference sequence).

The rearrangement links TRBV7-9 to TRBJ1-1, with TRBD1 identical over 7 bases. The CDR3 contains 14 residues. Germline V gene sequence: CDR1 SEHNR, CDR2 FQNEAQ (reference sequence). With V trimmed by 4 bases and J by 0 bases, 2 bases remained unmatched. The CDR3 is CASSSGTVNTEAFF. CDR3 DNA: TGTGCCAGCAGCTCCGGGACAGTGAACACTGAAGCTTTCTTT.

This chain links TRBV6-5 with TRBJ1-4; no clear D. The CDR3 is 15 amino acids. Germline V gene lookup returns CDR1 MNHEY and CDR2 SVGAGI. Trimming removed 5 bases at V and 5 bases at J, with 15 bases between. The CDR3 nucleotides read TGTGCCAGCAGTCCCTTTGAGTCGGAGAATGAAAAACTGTTTTTT. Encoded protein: CASSPFESENEKLFF.

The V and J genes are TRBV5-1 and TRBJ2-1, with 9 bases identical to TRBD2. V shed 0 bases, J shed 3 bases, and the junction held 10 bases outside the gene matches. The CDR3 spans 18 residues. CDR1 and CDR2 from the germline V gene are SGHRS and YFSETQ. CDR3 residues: CASSLAGSGSINYNEQFF. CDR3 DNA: TGCGCCAGCAGCTTGGCGGGTAGCGGGAGTATTAACTACAATGAGCAGTTCTTC.

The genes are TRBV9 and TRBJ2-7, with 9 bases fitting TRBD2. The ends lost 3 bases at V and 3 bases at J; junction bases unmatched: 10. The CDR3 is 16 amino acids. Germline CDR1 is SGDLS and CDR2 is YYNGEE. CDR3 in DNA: TGTGCCAGCAGCGGGGGGCGGGAGGGCCTCATCTACGAGCAGTACTTC. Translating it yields CASSGGREGLIYEQYF.

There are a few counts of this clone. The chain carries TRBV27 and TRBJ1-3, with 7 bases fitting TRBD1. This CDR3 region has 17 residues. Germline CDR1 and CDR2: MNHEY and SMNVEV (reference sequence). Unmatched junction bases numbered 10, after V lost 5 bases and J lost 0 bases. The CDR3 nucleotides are TGTGCCAGCAGTCCAGGAGGGGGCCCCGGCTCTGGAAACACCATATATTTT. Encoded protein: CASSPGGGPGSGNTIYF.

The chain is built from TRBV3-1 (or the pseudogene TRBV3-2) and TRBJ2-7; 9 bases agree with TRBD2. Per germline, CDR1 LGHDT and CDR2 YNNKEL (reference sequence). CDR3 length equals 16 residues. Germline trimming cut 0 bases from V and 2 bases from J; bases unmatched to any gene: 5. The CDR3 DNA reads TGTGCCAGCAGCCAAGAAGCGGGAGGTGTCACCTACGAGCAGTACTTC. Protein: CASSQEAGGVTYEQYF.

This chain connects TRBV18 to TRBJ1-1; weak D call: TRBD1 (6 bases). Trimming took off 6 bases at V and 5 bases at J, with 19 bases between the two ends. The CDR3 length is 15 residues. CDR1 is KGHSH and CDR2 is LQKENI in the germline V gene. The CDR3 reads CASSLRDKVTTEAFF. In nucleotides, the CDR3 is TGTGCCAGCTCTCTGAGGGACAAGGTCACGACTGAAGCTTTCTTT.

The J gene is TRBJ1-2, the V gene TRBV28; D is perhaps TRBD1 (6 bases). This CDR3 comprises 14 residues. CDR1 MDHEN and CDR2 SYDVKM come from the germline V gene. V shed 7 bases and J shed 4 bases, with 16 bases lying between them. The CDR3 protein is CASNSGTTLYGYTF. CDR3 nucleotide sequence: TGTGCCAGCAACTCCGGGACAACCCTCTATGGCTACACCTTC.

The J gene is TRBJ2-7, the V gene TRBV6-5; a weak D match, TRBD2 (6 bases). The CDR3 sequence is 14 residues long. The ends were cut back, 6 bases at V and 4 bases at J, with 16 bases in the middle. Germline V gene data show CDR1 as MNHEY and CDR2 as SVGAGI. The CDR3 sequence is CASSSPGVGYEQYF. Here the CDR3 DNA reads TGTGCCAGCAGCTCCCCGGGGGTTGGGTACGAGCAGTACTTC.

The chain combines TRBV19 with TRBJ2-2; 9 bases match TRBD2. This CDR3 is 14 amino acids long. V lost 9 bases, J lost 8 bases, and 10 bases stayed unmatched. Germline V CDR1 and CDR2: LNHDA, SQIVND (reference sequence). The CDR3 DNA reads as TGTGCCAGCTTACTAGCGGGTTCCGGGGGGGAGCTGTTTTTT. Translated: CASLLAGSGGELFF.

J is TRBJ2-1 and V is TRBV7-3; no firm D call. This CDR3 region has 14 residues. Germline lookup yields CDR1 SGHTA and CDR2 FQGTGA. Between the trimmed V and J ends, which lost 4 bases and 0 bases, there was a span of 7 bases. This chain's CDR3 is CASSWLGSYNEQFF. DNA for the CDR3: TGTGCCAGCAGCTGGCTTGGCTCCTACAATGAGCAGTTCTTC. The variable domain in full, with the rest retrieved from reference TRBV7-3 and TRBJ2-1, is GAGVSQTPSNKVTEKGKYVELRCDPISGHTALYWYRQSLGQGPEFLIYFQGTGAADDSGLPNDRFFAVRPEGSVSTLKIQRTERGDSAVYLCASSWLGSYNEQFFGPGTRLTVL.

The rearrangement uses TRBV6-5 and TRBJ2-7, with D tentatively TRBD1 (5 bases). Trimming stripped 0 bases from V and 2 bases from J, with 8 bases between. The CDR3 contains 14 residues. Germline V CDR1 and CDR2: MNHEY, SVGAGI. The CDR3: CASSYSRQTYEQYF. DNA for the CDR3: TGTGCCAGCAGTTACTCGAGACAGACCTACGAGCAGTACTTC.